The text below deals with one T cell receptor (beta chain). This sample is drawn from a study of T cell changes during pregnancy in multiple sclerosis. Produced via immunoSEQ multiplex PCR; TCRdb's table is partial and in-frame only. The data show 40,000 to 55,000 clones, with 85% to 95% seen just once and roughly 0.49% held by the top ten. The CDR3 totals 14 residues. CDR1 is SGHRS, CDR2 YFSETQ, per germline. The V gene lost 1 base and the J gene lost 6 bases, with 11 bases spanning the gap. Specimen: CD4+ T cells from peripheral blood mononuclear cells, collected in the third trimester of pregnancy. V and J are TRBV5-1 and TRBJ2-1; TRBD1 might be the D (5 bases). This clonotype originated in a female donor with multiple sclerosis, enrolled in a pregnancy study. The CDR3 DNA is TGCGCCAGCAGCTTGAGGCAGGGCAGCAATGAGCAGTTCTTC. As protein: CASSLRQGSNEQFF. Looking up the rest from reference TRBV5-1 and TRBJ2-1 gives the full variable domain: KAGVTQTPRYLIKTRGQQVTLSCSPISGHRSVSWYQQTPGQGLQFLFEYFSETQRNKGNFPGRFSGRQFSNSRSEMNVSTLELGDSALYLCASSLRQGSNEQFFGPGTRLTVL.